This is a list of T cell receptor beta chains from one sample in a study of T-cell reconstitution after alpha-beta-depleted transplantation in children. TCRdb re-called the PCR reads through MiXCR, storing one row per CDR3 protein. The table has hundreds of thousands of distinct CDR3 sequences, approximately 17% seen once. The starting material was PBMCs from the stem cell graft donor, obtained from the stem cell graft. These receptors came from a human donor who donated a stem cell graft to a child with acute myeloid leukemia. Both conserved end residues are part of each CDR3. The order of the fields is V gene, D gene, J gene, clone size, CDR3 protein, CDR3 DNA. D genes are given only for firm matches. For some rows the clone size is stated as once, few or many, or as a class when expanded; others skip it.

>TRBV27|.|TRBJ1-1|many
CASVSGGGAFF
TGTGCCAGCGTCTCAGGCGGCGGGGCTTTCTTT
>TRBV5-1|.|TRBJ2-3|.
CASSSPTDSTDTQYF
TGCGCCAGCAGCTCCCCCACAGACTCCACAGATACGCAGTATTTT
>TRBV12-3/TRBV12-4|.|TRBJ2-6|few
CASSLGGLSRSGANVLTF
TGTGCCAGCAGTTTAGGGGGTCTATCCCGCTCTGGGGCCAACGTCCTGACTTTC
>TRBV6-5|.|TRBJ2-6|many
CASSFSDWGANVLTF
TGTGCCAGCAGTTTTTCCGATTGGGGGGCCAACGTCCTGACTTTC
>TRBV9|.|TRBJ1-3|many
CASSVGFGGNTIYF
TGTGCCAGCAGCGTCGGCTTCGGCGGAAACACCATATATTTT
>TRBV5-6|TRBD2|TRBJ2-5|few
CASNLLGLAGEESQETQYF
TGTGCCAGCAACTTACTCGGACTAGCGGGGGAAGAGAGTCAAGAGACCCAGTACTTC
>TRBV28|.|TRBJ1-1|few
CASRWVANTEAFF
TGTGCCAGCAGGTGGGTCGCGAACACTGAAGCTTTCTTT
>TRBV21-1|.|TRBJ2-1|few
CASSKSLSPGGEQFF
TGTGCCAGCAGCAAAAGTCTATCGCCAGGAGGGGAGCAGTTCTTC
>TRBV24-1|.|TRBJ2-7|.
CATSDPGGLTGYEQYF
TGTGCCACCAGTGACCCTGGGGGACTGACAGGCTACGAGCAGTACTTC
>TRBV30|.|TRBJ2-7|.
CAWSGTAYEQYF
TGTGCCTGGAGTGGAACAGCCTACGAGCAGTACTTC
>TRBV20-1|TRBD2|TRBJ2-1|many
CSARGVVLAGEPYNEQFF
TGCAGTGCTAGGGGGGTAGTCCTAGCGGGGGAGCCCTACAATGAGCAGTTCTTC
>TRBV4-3|TRBD1|TRBJ1-2|.
CASSQGRGDREAYGYTF
TGCGCCAGCAGCCAAGGCCGAGGAGACAGGGAGGCCTATGGCTACACCTTC
>TRBV12-3/TRBV12-4|.|TRBJ2-1|many
CASSLSGGIYNEQFF
TGTGCCAGCAGTTTATCTGGGGGCATCTACAATGAGCAGTTCTTC
>TRBV6-5|.|TRBJ2-1|many
CASTRDATRNEQFF
TGTGCCAGCACCCGGGACGCGACCCGCAATGAGCAGTTCTTC
>TRBV7-9|.|TRBJ1-2|few
CASTPTEGYTF
TGTGCCAGCACCCCGACGGAGGGCTACACCTTC
>TRBV28|TRBD1|TRBJ1-4|.
CASRTGTATEKLFF
TGTGCCAGCAGAACCGGGACAGCCACCGAAAAACTGTTTTTT
>TRBV24-1|.|TRBJ2-5|once
CATSDSKTGTNSQETQYF
TGTGCCACCAGTGATTCCAAGACAGGAACCAACTCTCAAGAGACCCAGTACTTC
>TRBV2|TRBD2|TRBJ2-1|many
CASVSGGSYNEQFF
TGTGCCAGCGTTAGCGGGGGCTCCTACAATGAGCAGTTCTTC
>TRBV6-1|.|TRBJ1-2|many
CASSANEDLGNYGYTF
TGTGCCAGCAGTGCAAACGAGGATCTAGGGAACTATGGCTACACCTTC
>TRBV7-3|TRBD1|TRBJ2-1|many
CASSQGASYNEQFF
TGTGCCAGCAGCCAGGGGGCCTCTTACAATGAGCAGTTCTTC
>TRBV12-3/TRBV12-4|TRBD1|TRBJ2-5|many
CASSLSDRAVETQYF
TGTGCCAGCAGTTTAAGCGACAGGGCGGTGGAGACCCAGTACTTC
>TRBV5-1|.|TRBJ1-2|many
CASSLGGGKYGYTF
TGCGCCAGCAGCTTGGGTGGCGGGAAATATGGCTACACCTTC